A single sample is the source of the 25 T cell receptor beta chains below, sequenced in a study of technical replicates of blood from a few donors (dated by TCRdb to about 2017). Receptor libraries were prepared by the immunoSEQ multiplex PCR assay. The clones in this table, taken by TCRdb from immuneACCESS, are in-frame only. Not every clone is retained; where verified, under half of the shortfall comes from an unresolved V gene, and the cause of the rest is unknown. In this sample the table shows about 79,000 clones, about 90% of which occur a single time. 0.39% of the sample goes to the ten largest clones. The sample was T cells isolated from PBMCs. The receptors were sampled from a human donor in good health. Some clones in this sample may be carry-over from other donors' samples.

V and J are TRBV4-3 and TRBJ2-3, with TRBD2 identical over 7 bases. In germline, CDR1 is LGHNA, CDR2 YSLEER. J gave up 3 bases and V 1 base, and 1 base lay outside the gene matches. This CDR3 has 14 amino acids. The CDR3 reads CASSQGGGTDTQYF. As DNA, the CDR3 is TGCGCCAGCAGCCAAGGGGGGGGAACAGATACGCAGTATTTT.

The chain recombines TRBV5-6 with TRBJ2-7, with D perhaps matching TRBD2 (6 bases). In germline, CDR1 is SGHDT, CDR2 YYEEEE. CDR3 length: 13 amino acids. Trimming shortened V by 2 bases and J by 4 bases, and 10 bases separated the two germline ends. CDR3 sequence (DNA): TGTGCCAGCAGCTTCGTGGGGAGGTACGAGCAGTACTTC. Translated, it gives CASSFVGRYEQYF.

The rearrangement links TRBV4-2 to TRBJ2-3; 13 bases line up with TRBD2. V lost 3 bases, J lost 1 base, and 4 bases stayed unmatched. Germline CDR1 is LGHNA and CDR2 is YNFKEQ. The CDR3 loop spans 17 amino acids. DNA for the CDR3: TGTGCCAGCAGCCAGGAAACTAGCGGGAGGGGCACAGATACGCAGTATTTT. Protein: CASSQETSGRGTDTQYF.

The chain couples TRBV5-1 to TRBJ2-7, with D possibly matching TRBD2 (6 bases). CDR1 SGHRS and CDR2 YFSETQ come from the germline V gene. The V end was cut by 4 bases, the J end by 6 bases, with 23 bases between. The CDR3 length is 16 residues. The CDR3 loop is CASSRIGGLPGGEQYF. CDR3 DNA: TGCGCCAGCAGCCGGATTGGAGGACTACCCGGGGGCGAGCAGTACTTC.

The chain joins TRBV5-4 to TRBJ2-5, with 8 bases fitting TRBD2. The V and J ends lost 0 bases and 5 bases, in that order; junction bases with no gene match: 6. Germline V gives CDR1 SGHNT, CDR2 YYREEE (reference sequence). The CDR3 runs to 15 residues. The CDR3 bases are TGTGCCAGCAGCTTGGTTCCGGGAGGGTTTGAGACCCAGTACTTC. It translates to CASSLVPGGFETQYF.

The chain uses TRBV4-2 and TRBJ2-7; D possibly corresponds to TRBD1 (5 bases). With 0 bases removed from V and 3 bases from J, the gap between germline ends came to 12 bases. The CDR3 extends over 15 amino acids. Germline CDR1 is LGHNA and CDR2 is YNFKEQ. CDR3 amino acids: CASSQETETVYEQYF. CDR3 nucleotides: TGTGCCAGCAGCCAAGAAACGGAGACAGTCTACGAGCAGTACTTC.

The rearrangement uses TRBV13 and TRBJ2-1, with D maybe TRBD2 (5 bases). The CDR3 is made up of 14 amino acids. V was cut by 3 bases and J by 10 bases, with 16 bases left in between. Germline CDR1 is PRHDT and CDR2 is FYEKMQ (reference sequence). The CDR3 DNA reads TGTGCCAGCAGCTTGGCCGGGATCGGCTACGAGCAGTTCTTC. This sequence encodes CASSLAGIGYEQFF.

This clone was observed a single time. The rearrangement uses TRBV5-1 and TRBJ1-1; 9 bases agree with TRBD1. This CDR3 contains 16 residues. The V gene's germline CDR1 is SGHRS and CDR2 YFSETQ. Losses at the gene ends were 4 bases for V and 1 base for J; bases not matched to a gene: 8. In DNA form, the CDR3 reads TGCGCCAGCAGCCAACTTACAGGGGGCCGGAACACTGAAGCTTTCTTT. This translates into CASSQLTGGRNTEAFF. Looking up the rest from reference TRBV5-1 and TRBJ1-1 gives the full variable domain: KAGVTQTPRYLIKTRGQQVTLSCSPISGHRSVSWYQQTPGQGLQFLFEYFSETQRNKGNFPGRFSGRQFSNSRSEMNVSTLELGDSALYLCASSQLTGGRNTEAFFGQGTRLTVV.

The V and J genes are TRBV19 and TRBJ1-5; 7 nucleotides line up with TRBD1. Germline V CDR1 and CDR2: LNHDA, SQIVND (reference sequence). This CDR3 is built from 16 residues. With V trimmed by 7 bases and J by 3 bases, 12 bases remained unmatched. For the CDR3, the DNA is TGTGCCAGTACCAGAATCGGGACAGAGATCAATCAGCCCCAGCATTTT. This translates into CASTRIGTEINQPQHF.

V and J are TRBV4-3 and TRBJ2-3; no firm D call. Germline V gives CDR1 LGHNA, CDR2 YSLEER. The V and J ends lost 1 base and 1 base respectively, with 9 bases between them. This CDR3 has 15 residues. The chain's CDR3 is CASSQAPLGTDTQYF. The CDR3 DNA reads TGCGCCAGCAGCCAAGCCCCCTTAGGCACAGATACGCAGTATTTT.

The rearrangement uses TRBV7-9 and TRBJ2-1; 9 bases are a match to TRBD2. V lost 1 base to trimming and J lost 7 bases; unmatched junction nucleotides: 8. Germline V gene data show CDR1 as SEHNR and CDR2 as FQNEAQ (reference sequence). The CDR3 has 16 residues. CDR3 sequence (DNA): TGTGCCAGCAGCTTAGGCCCAGCGGGAGGTATTAATGAGCAGTTCTTC. Amino acid sequence: CASSLGPAGGINEQFF. The whole variable domain, filled in from reference TRBV7-9 and TRBJ2-1, reads DTGVSQNPRHKITKRGQNVTFRCDPISEHNRLYWYRQTLGQGPEFLTYFQNEAQLEKSRLLSDRFSAERPKGSFSTLEIQRTEQGDSAMYLCASSLGPAGGINEQFFGPGTRLTVL.

CDR3 sequence: CASSLGGLSHNYEQYF. Here the CDR3 DNA reads TGCGCCAGCAGCTTGGGGGGCCTTTCCCATAACTACGAGCAGTACTTC. This chain joins TRBV5-1 and TRBJ2-7; maybe TRBD1 (5 bases). CDR3 length: 16 residues. Per the germline V gene, CDR1 is SGHRS and CDR2 is YFSETQ. V was clipped by 0 bases and J by 3 bases, with 16 bases between them. The full variable domain, with the rest looked up from reference TRBV5-1 and TRBJ2-7, is KAGVTQTPRYLIKTRGQQVTLSCSPISGHRSVSWYQQTPGQGLQFLFEYFSETQRNKGNFPGRFSGRQFSNSRSEMNVSTLELGDSALYLCASSLGGLSHNYEQYFGPGTRLTVT.

The genes are TRBV2 and TRBJ2-1; 10 bases align to TRBD2. The CDR3 loop spans 14 amino acids. CDR1 SNHLY and CDR2 FYNNEI come from the germline V gene. V lost 10 bases, J lost 7 bases, and 10 bases stayed unmatched. The CDR3 is CATFSGRRGNEQFF. CDR3 coding DNA: TGTGCCACCTTTAGCGGGAGGCGGGGGAATGAGCAGTTCTTC.

V is TRBV10-1 and J is TRBJ2-1, with 8 bases aligning to TRBD2. Germline V gene sequence: CDR1 WNHNN, CDR2 SYGVQD (reference sequence). With V trimmed by 3 bases and J by 6 bases, 10 bases remained unmatched. There are 16 residues in the CDR3. The CDR3 region is CASSDPSGRATNEQFF. The CDR3 DNA follows: TGCGCCAGCAGTGATCCGAGCGGGAGAGCTACCAATGAGCAGTTCTTC.

The J gene is TRBJ2-7, the V gene TRBV27; the D gene is possibly TRBD1 (6 bases). Per the germline V gene, CDR1 is MNHEY and CDR2 is SMNVEV (reference sequence). This CDR3 contains 14 residues. The germline V and J ends were trimmed by 5 bases and 2 bases, with 13 bases remaining between them. CDR3: CASSNRVSPYEQYF. The DNA of the CDR3 is TGTGCCAGCAGTAACAGGGTTAGCCCCTACGAGCAGTACTTC.

Points on this clone: This CDR3 is also generated by other DNA sequences in the sample. V gene TRBV6-5 combines with J gene TRBJ1-2; 7 bases are shared with TRBD1. The junction had 0 bases not matched to a gene; V was cut back by 6 bases and J by 2 bases. The length of the CDR3 is 12 residues. Looked up from germline, CDR1 is MNHEY and CDR2 is SVGAGI. The CDR3 DNA reads TGTGCCAGCAGGACAGGGAACTATGGCTACACCTTC. Residues: CASRTGNYGYTF.

This chain links TRBV5-1 with TRBJ2-3; D uncertain. Germline CDR1 SGHRS, CDR2 YFSETQ. This CDR3 has 13 amino acids. Trimming cost V 3 bases and J 1 base, with 6 bases left between them. The CDR3 sequence is CASSSQGTDTQYF. The CDR3 DNA reads as TGCGCCAGCAGCTCGCAGGGCACAGATACGCAGTATTTT.

The chain combines TRBV29-1 with TRBJ2-7; 7 bases fit TRBD2. V lost 7 bases to trimming and J lost 5 bases; unmatched junction nucleotides: 11. Germline CDR1 is SQVTM and CDR2 is ANQGSEA. The CDR3 runs 13 residues. CDR3 protein: CSAGGRDVHEQYF. The CDR3 DNA reads as TGCAGCGCTGGGGGGAGGGACGTTCACGAGCAGTACTTC.

V gene TRBV7-9 combines with J gene TRBJ1-1; TRBD1 might be the D (5 bases). The germline V and J ends were trimmed by 3 bases and 9 bases, with 14 bases remaining between them. Germline CDR1 SEHNR, CDR2 FQNEAQ (reference sequence). There are 13 residues in the CDR3. CDR3 DNA: TGTGCCAGCAGCTTGGGAGGAGACAGAAAAGCTTTCTTT. As protein: CASSLGGDRKAFF.

The V and J genes are TRBV28 and TRBJ1-1; unclear D gene. Germline CDR1 reads MDHEN; CDR2 reads SYDVKM. Between the trimmed V and J ends, which lost 8 bases and 2 bases, there was a span of 12 bases. The CDR3 has 13 residues. The CDR3 loop reads CASGREGNTEAFF. DNA of the CDR3: TGTGCCAGCGGGAGAGAAGGTAACACTGAAGCTTTCTTT. Full variable domain (rest looked up from reference TRBV28 and TRBJ1-1): DVKVTQSSRYLVKRTGEKVFLECVQDMDHENMFWYRQDPGLGLRLIYFSYDVKMKEKGDIPEGYSVSREKKERFSLILESASTNQTSMYLCASGREGNTEAFFGQGTRLTVV.

This clone was seen just once. The V call is TRBV2, the J call TRBJ2-5, with D perhaps TRBD2 (6 bases). CDR1 is SNHLY, CDR2 FYNNEI, per germline. The CDR3 consists of 15 residues. V was clipped by 0 bases and J by 2 bases, with 10 bases between them. CDR3: CASSEAGLSQETQYF. The CDR3 DNA reads as TGTGCCAGCAGTGAAGCAGGACTATCTCAAGAGACCCAGTACTTC. The full variable domain, with the rest looked up from reference TRBV2 and TRBJ2-5, is EPEVTQTPSHQVTQMGQEVILRCVPISNHLYFYWYRQILGQKVEFLVSFYNNEISEKSEIFDDQFSVERPDGSNFTLKIRSTKLEDSAMYFCASSEAGLSQETQYFGPGTRLLVL.

This chain uses TRBV5-1 with TRBJ1-1; unclear D gene. V lost 0 bases and J lost 2, with 8 bases in between. The CDR3 consists of 14 residues. CDR1 and CDR2 (germline): SGHRS, YFSETQ. The CDR3 nucleotides are TGCGCCAGCAGCTTGGACAGTTCCAACACTGAAGCTTTCTTT. Translating gives CASSLDSSNTEAFF.

This clone was detected once. V usage is TRBV19 and J usage is TRBJ1-1; D gene ambiguous. The germline V gene has CDR1 LNHDA and CDR2 SQIVND (reference sequence). CDR3 size: 13 residues. Trimming shortened V by 4 bases and J by 3 bases, and 9 bases separated the two germline ends. CDR3 loop: CASSTWQDTEAFF. CDR3 bases: TGTGCCAGTAGTACTTGGCAGGACACTGAAGCTTTCTTT.

V and J are TRBV5-1 and TRBJ1-3; D is unclear. Trimming removed 3 bases at V and 2 bases at J, with 15 bases between. This CDR3 comprises 16 residues. Germline values: CDR1 SGHRS, CDR2 YFSETQ. The CDR3 sequence is CASSSDWNGAGNTIYF. Written as DNA, the CDR3 is TGCGCCAGCAGCTCGGACTGGAACGGGGCTGGAAACACCATATATTTT.

The chain combines TRBV28 with TRBJ2-4, with 7 positions matching TRBD1. Germline V gene sequence: CDR1 MDHEN, CDR2 SYDVKM. V shed 3 bases and J 8 bases; nucleotides not matched to a gene: 4. This CDR3 spans 13 amino acids. The CDR3 region has the DNA TGTGCCAGCAGTTTGGCAGACAGGGACATTCAGTACTTC. It specifies CASSLADRDIQYF.